This TCR beta chain was obtained from a study of blood T cells in healthy people across ages (dated by TCRdb to about 2015). As for the study more broadly: In model experiments, roughly one uniquely barcoded TCR beta cDNA molecule per two T cells was captured by template switching. The study measured age-related changes in TCR beta repertoire diversity using deep sequencing normalized with unique cDNA molecular identifiers. Donors were grouped into four age groups: young (average approximately 16 years), middle-aged (less than 40), aged (around 60) and long-lived (roughly 80). Donors of different ages were randomly distributed across sequencing lanes to avoid experimental bias. Two additional independent replicas of 1 million unique cDNA reads from the same blood draw were analyzed for two donors (one aged 18 to 29 and one aged 80 or older).

The library was produced with 5' RACE. Instrument on record: Illumina HiSeq 2500. A second PCR of about 6 to 12 cycles was run with a J-beta primer mix and a sample-barcoded 5' primer. Each TCR beta cDNA molecule received a unique molecular identifier from a template-switch 5' adaptor carrying 12 random nucleotides. At least 2.5 million CDR3-containing paired-end reads were obtained from each sample. All of the RNA was converted into first-strand cDNA using the Mint cDNA synthesis kit, with a TRBC-specific oligonucleotide serving as the primer. Following uracil-DNA glycosylase treatment, all cDNA underwent a first 18-cycle PCR with the universal primers M1SS and BC2_uni_R. From the authors' description of their analysis: For normalization, 1 million high-quality reads, each with a distinct molecular identifier, were randomly selected from each sample. Instead of being binned into consensus sequences, reads with shared molecular identifiers were discarded. MiTCR, run with a Q25 quality threshold and the strictest error-elimination algorithm, handled CDR3 identification, clonotype clustering and error correction. A nonparametric unseen species model with Euler transformation was used to estimate a lower bound on total TCR beta diversity. TCRdb itself trimmed the public reads at Q25 with fastp, ran MiXCR and retained productive beta chains. Each CDR3 protein appears once, grouped with its most common genes and DNA. What appears here as the V and J calls and clone size reflects TCRdb's work, not the paper's. The sample table holds 660,000 or so distinct CDR3 sequences, of which about 53% were seen once. Approximately 37% of the sample rests with the top ten.

General conclusions and limits of the study: The percentage of naive T cells measured by flow cytometry correlated strongly with observed TCR beta diversity. Compared with the aged group, more naive CD4+ T cells, fewer expanded clones and increased TCR diversity were shown by the long-lived group, suggesting age selection. Observed TCR beta diversity per million T cells fell roughly linearly with age, and a significant reduction was already apparent by age around 40. Conclusive comparison of naive and antigen-experienced compartments was prevented by the profiling of bulk unsorted PBMCs. Donor CMV infection status was unknown, potentially confounding age-related changes in expanded clonotypes. Total diversity estimates from one million sequenced T cells were considered lower bounds and underestimates.

Details on this clonotype: Its specific antigen is unknown. Base qualities are not provided; no much larger clone lies one nucleotide away.

Measured from the cysteine to the phenylalanine, the CDR3 is 12 residues long. The entry retains the CDR3 DNA only, 36 bases that are in frame from base 1. Trimming removed 1 base from V and 6 bases from J, leaving 4 bases between the germline ends. CDR1 is given as SGDLS and CDR2 as YYNGEE, both from the germline V gene. Donors were under 40 systemically healthy Caucasian individuals from Russia aged about 6 to 100 years. Around 10 milliliters of peripheral blood were drawn from each donor into EDTA-treated Vacutainer tubes. Ficoll-Paque density-gradient centrifugation was used to isolate PBMCs, with at least 6 million obtained per sample. Total RNA was extracted from PBMCs with Trizol reagent, with at least 5.5 micrograms obtained per sample. The percentages of naive CD45RAhigh/CD27high T cells were determined by flow cytometry on a PBMC aliquot from every donor.

The receptor was derived from a man aged 55 to 70 in good health. The V and J genes are TRBV9 and TRBJ2-2; the D segment cannot be called with confidence. The sequencing input was blood. The CDR3 sequence is CASSVSPGELFF. The DNA is as follows: TGTGCCAGCAGCGTAAGCCCCGGGGAGCTGTTTTTT.